Below, one T cell receptor (beta chain) is given with its context. The CDR3 covers 15 residues. The V and J ends lost 0 bases and 12 bases respectively, with 16 bases between them. The germline gives CDR1 SGHRS, CDR2 YFSETQ. This record comes from a study of blood T cell repertoires in COVID-19. Study-wide context: Acute-phase and convalescent COVID-19 samples originated in the United States, Italy and Spain. T cells, B-cell-depleted T cells, or PBMCs supplied cDNA or gDNA.

In the original workflow: Estimated nucleated cell counts came from reference gene primer amplification. The data were produced by immunoSEQ multiplex PCR, yet TCRdb's version contains in-frame clones alone and is incomplete. V and J calls and clone size are those listed in that table; D and trimming were worked out from the DNA. This sample has approximately 200,000 clones; 70% to 90% occur once, and the top ten carry around 3%. The source of this sequence is a man aged 45-65 years who had recovered from COVID-19. Sequenced sample: peripheral blood. This sequence joins TRBV5-1 and TRBJ1-6; tentative D call: TRBD1 (5 bases). The CDR3 reads CASSLVGQDVLPLHF. As DNA, the CDR3 is TGCGCCAGCAGCTTGGTGGGGCAGGACGTGCTACCCCTCCACTTT.